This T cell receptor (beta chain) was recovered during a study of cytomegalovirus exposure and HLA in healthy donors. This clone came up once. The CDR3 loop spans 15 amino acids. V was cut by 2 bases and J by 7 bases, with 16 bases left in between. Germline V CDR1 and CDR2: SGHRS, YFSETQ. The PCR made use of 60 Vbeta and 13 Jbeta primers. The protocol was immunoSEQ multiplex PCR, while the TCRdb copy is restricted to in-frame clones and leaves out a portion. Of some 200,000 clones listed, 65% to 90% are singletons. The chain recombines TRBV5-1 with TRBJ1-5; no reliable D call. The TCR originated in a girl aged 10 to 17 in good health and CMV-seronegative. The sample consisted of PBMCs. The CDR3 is CASSLFAGRGQPQHF. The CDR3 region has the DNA TGCGCCAGCAGCTTATTCGCAGGACGGGGACAGCCCCAGCATTTT.